This TCR beta chain was identified during a study of blood T cell repertoires in COVID-19. In the original processing: By means of reference gene primer amplification, nucleated cell counts were estimated. Sequencing used immunoSEQ multiplex PCR; TCRdb keeps in-frame clones, though not all of them. The D gene and trimming were derived from the DNA, and the V and J assignments and clone size from that table. The sample yields under 300,000 clones, roughly nine tenths seen once. Germline V gene sequence: CDR1 WSHSY, CDR2 SAAADI. Trimming shortened V by 3 bases and J by 1 base, and 21 bases separated the two germline ends. CDR3 size: 18 residues.

This clonotype was sampled from a woman between 25 and 40 years old with COVID-19, enrolled during active disease. The sequenced sample was peripheral blood. J is TRBJ2-5 and V is TRBV10-2, with D possibly TRBD1 on 5 matching bases. Here the CDR3 DNA reads TGCGCCAGCAGTGAAATGGGCGGCCCCCCTAGGGGCCAAGAGACCCAGTACTTC. Residues: CASSEMGGPPRGQETQYF.